One sample yielded the 17 T cell receptor beta chains listed below, sequenced in a study of shared clonotypes between healthy human individuals. Libraries were prepared by immunoSEQ multiplex PCR; TCRdb keeps only in-frame clonotypes and omits some of them. Of roughly 1 million clones listed, about 75% are singletons. Sequenced input: memory CD4+ T cells sorted from blood. Stated subset: CD45RA-negative fraction. These receptors were taken from a man aged 18 to 29 in good health.

This sequence joins TRBV11-2 and TRBJ2-2; D remains ambiguous. CDR3 length: 11 amino acids. Per germline, CDR1 SGHAT and CDR2 FQNNGV. The V end lost 5 bases, the J end lost 8 bases, and 6 bases lay between the germline ends. CDR3 sequence reads: CASSRWGELFF. The CDR3 nucleotides are TGTGCCAGCAGCCGCTGGGGGGAGCTGTTTTTT. The whole variable domain, filled in from reference TRBV11-2 and TRBJ2-2, reads EAGVAQSPRYKIIEKRQSVAFWCNPISGHATLYWYQQILGQGPKLLIQFQNNGVVDDSQLPKDRFSAERLKGVDSTLKIQPAKLEDSAVYLCASSRWGELFFGEGSRLTVL.

The rearrangement uses TRBV14 and TRBJ2-1, with TRBD2 matching 9 bases. With 6 bases clipped from V and 7 bases from J, the junction kept 7 bases outside the gene matches. In germline, CDR1 is SGHDN, CDR2 FVKESK. The CDR3 contains 14 residues. This CDR3 is CASRLSGSGNEQFF. The CDR3 coding sequence is TGTGCCAGCAGACTTAGCGGGAGCGGGAATGAGCAGTTCTTC.

The V gene is TRBV6-1, the J gene TRBJ1-5; 9 bases are shared with TRBD1. Germline-derived CDR1 and CDR2 are MNHNS and SASEGT. The CDR3 extends over 15 amino acids. The ends lost 7 bases at V and 2 bases at J; junction bases unmatched: 6. The CDR3, as DNA: TGTGCCAGCAACGGGGACAGGGTGGGCAATCAGCCCCAGCATTTT. Its protein is CASNGDRVGNQPQHF.

This chain connects TRBV7-9 to TRBJ2-3, with D hard to call. The length of the CDR3 is 13 residues. V lost 5 bases and J 14 bases, leaving 20 bases between the germline ends. CDR1 is SEHNR, CDR2 FQNEAQ, per germline (reference sequence). In nucleotides, the CDR3 is TGTGCCAGCAGCGTTAGCACGTCGATTCGGTGGTATTTT. Amino acid sequence: CASSVSTSIRWYF.

The chain recombines TRBV9 with TRBJ2-3; perhaps D is TRBD1 or TRBD2 (5 bases each). CDR1 and CDR2 (germline): SGDLS, YYNGEE. CDR3 length: 15 residues. The V and J ends lost 2 bases and 0 bases respectively, with 10 bases between them. In nucleotides, the CDR3 is TGTGCCAGCAGCGTGGGACCAATCAGCACAGATACGCAGTATTTT. Translation gives CASSVGPISTDTQYF.

J is TRBJ1-2 and V is TRBV10-3; D ambiguous. Germline V gives CDR1 ENHRY, CDR2 SYGVKD. The V end was cut by 3 bases, the J end by 2 bases, with 7 bases between. This CDR3 spans 13 amino acids. CDR3 DNA sequence: TGTGCCATCAGTGATACAGCGAACTATGGCTACACCTTC. It is translated as CAISDTANYGYTF.

On this clone: Additional DNA sequences in this sample encode the identical CDR3. The chain recombines TRBV29-1 with TRBJ2-3, with a weak D call TRBD1 (7 bases). With 3 bases removed from V and 4 bases from J, the gap between germline ends came to 8 bases. CDR3 size: 12 residues. Germline CDR1 and CDR2: SQVTM and ANQGSEA. CDR3 DNA sequence: TGCAGCGTTGACAGGGGGGCAGATACGCAGTATTTT. Translated, it gives CSVDRGADTQYF.

This rearrangement joins TRBV5-6 to TRBJ2-7; no firm D call. The CDR3 covers 14 residues. V was shortened by 1 base and J by 3 bases, with 11 bases between the two germline ends. The germline CDR1 and CDR2 sequences are SGHDT and YYEEEE. CDR3 in amino acids: CASSLNGDYYEQYF. In nucleotides, the CDR3 is TGTGCCAGCAGCTTGAATGGAGATTACTACGAGCAGTACTTC.

The chain links TRBV5-1 to TRBJ2-3; D perhaps matches TRBD2 (6 bases). Germline V CDR1 and CDR2: SGHRS, YFSETQ. Trimming took off 2 bases at V and 2 bases at J, with 12 bases between the two ends. The CDR3 is 15 residues long. The CDR3 spells CASSLGGVFTDTQYF. CDR3 bases: TGCGCCAGCAGCTTAGGAGGGGTCTTCACAGATACGCAGTATTTT.

The chain recombines TRBV7-2 with TRBJ2-2; 7 bases align to TRBD2. The CDR3 covers 16 residues. After removal of 0 bases from V and 2 bases from J, the junction contained 3 bases not matched to a gene. The germline CDR1 and CDR2 sequences are SGHTA and FQGNSA. Written as DNA, the CDR3 is TGTGCCAGCAGCTTAGCCCTAGCGGCAAACACCGGGGAGCTGTTTTTT. Protein sequence: CASSLALAANTGELFF.

The chain uses TRBV19 and TRBJ1-5; a weak D match, TRBD1 (6 bases). V lost 10 bases to trimming and J lost 4 bases, with 20 bases between them. The CDR3 is made up of 15 amino acids. CDR1 and CDR2 from the germline V gene are LNHDA and SQIVND (reference sequence). The CDR3, as DNA: TGTGCCACTTCCCGGCGACAGGCCGCAAATCAGCCCCAGCATTTT. It encodes CATSRRQAANQPQHF.

The CDR3 loop reads CASSLMLAGNQETQYF. CDR3 DNA: TGCGCCAGCAGCTTGATGCTAGCGGGAAATCAAGAGACCCAGTACTTC. The J gene is TRBJ2-5, the V gene TRBV5-1; 9 positions match TRBD2. Germline CDR1 reads SGHRS; CDR2 reads YFSETQ. The CDR3 covers 16 residues. With 1 base clipped from V and 2 bases from J, the junction kept 6 bases outside the gene matches.

The chain joins TRBV7-2 to TRBJ2-3; 13 bases fit TRBD2. The CDR3 has 16 amino acids. The V and J ends lost 2 bases and 4 bases, in that order; junction bases with no gene match: 3. The V gene's germline CDR1 is SGHTA and CDR2 FQGNSA. The CDR3 protein is CASSLFGLAGADTQYF. The CDR3 DNA reads as TGTGCCAGCAGCTTATTCGGACTAGCGGGAGCAGATACGCAGTATTTT. The whole variable domain, remainder taken from reference TRBV7-2 and TRBJ2-3, is GAGVSQSPSNKVTEKGKDVELRCDPISGHTALYWYRQSLGQGLEFLIYFQGNSAPDKSGLPSDRFSAERTGGSVSTLTIQRTQQEDSAVYLCASSLFGLAGADTQYFGPGTRLTVL.

The J gene is TRBJ2-1, the V gene TRBV19; maybe TRBD1 (5 bases). From germline, CDR1 is LNHDA and CDR2 SQIVND (reference sequence). V lost 3 bases to trimming and J lost 6 bases, with 9 bases between them. The CDR3 has 13 residues. The CDR3 coding sequence is TGTGCCAGTAGTATGCAGGGCGGCAATGAGCAGTTCTTC. Encoded protein: CASSMQGGNEQFF.

The gene calls are TRBV6-5 and TRBJ2-4; either TRBD1 or TRBD2 may fit D (6 bases each). Germline CDR1 and CDR2: MNHEY and SVGAGI. Trimming shortened V by 6 bases and J by 4 bases, and 13 bases separated the two germline ends. The CDR3 contains 14 residues. The CDR3 DNA reads as TGTGCCAGCAGGCCACGAGGGGGGAAAAACATTCAGTACTTC. It specifies CASRPRGGKNIQYF.

This clone came up many times. The chain joins TRBV28 to TRBJ1-1; D possibly corresponds to TRBD1 (6 bases). The CDR3 has 13 amino acids. Germline lookup yields CDR1 MDHEN and CDR2 SYDVKM. Trimming shortened V by 4 bases and J by 3 bases, and 9 bases separated the two germline ends. The CDR3 reads CASSYRAYTEAFF. The CDR3 coding sequence is TGTGCCAGCAGTTACAGGGCTTACACTGAAGCTTTCTTT.

The V gene is TRBV29-1, the J gene TRBJ2-2, with D tentatively TRBD2 (5 bases). The V gene's germline CDR1 is SQVTM and CDR2 ANQGSEA. The CDR3 length is 11 residues. Trimming took off 5 bases at V and 5 bases at J, with 6 bases between the two ends. This CDR3 reads CSVRETGELFF. CDR3 in DNA: TGCAGCGTTAGGGAGACCGGGGAGCTGTTTTTT.